The 29 T cell receptor beta chains presented below share a single source sample, sequenced in a study of a mutant IDH1 vaccine in newly diagnosed glioma. Measured with immunoSEQ multiplex PCR; TCRdb has only the in-frame clones, and not every one. Found here are approximately 35,000 clones, around nine tenths of them singletons; the top ten hold around 4.9%. The time point: baseline, week 1 (first vaccination visit). The treatment: pre-vaccination baseline after standard-of-care therapy. Source: PBMCs, taken from a glioma patient treated with radiotherapy, temozolomide or both. These receptors originate from a woman aged 40 to 49 with glioma.

The DNA for the CDR3 is TGCGCCAGCAGCTTGGCGGGCTCGACCGGGACCGGGGAGCTGTTTTTT. This translates into CASSLAGSTGTGELFF. The rearrangement links TRBV5-1 to TRBJ2-2; D gene unclear. There are 16 residues in the CDR3. Germline values: CDR1 SGHRS, CDR2 YFSETQ. Trimming removed 0 bases at V and 5 bases at J, with 14 bases between.

The chain combines TRBV5-1 with TRBJ2-7; perhaps TRBD1 as D (6 bases). Germline V gene sequence: CDR1 SGHRS, CDR2 YFSETQ. The CDR3 is 14 residues long. The V gene lost 5 bases and the J gene lost 2 bases, with 14 bases spanning the gap. CDR3 in amino acids: CASSAQGSPYEQYF. The DNA of the CDR3 is TGCGCCAGCAGTGCCCAGGGGAGCCCCTACGAGCAGTACTTC.

The V gene is TRBV10-3, the J gene TRBJ1-5, with D hard to call. The CDR3 extends over 16 amino acids. V lost 0 bases, J lost 1 base, and 10 bases lay in between. CDR1 is ENHRY and CDR2 is SYGVKD in the germline V gene. CDR3 in amino acids: CAISESKGGSNQPQHF. In DNA form, the CDR3 reads TGTGCCATCAGTGAGTCGAAGGGTGGGAGCAATCAGCCCCAGCATTTT.

The J gene is TRBJ2-7, the V gene TRBV29-1; D uncertain. CDR1 SQVTM and CDR2 ANQGSEA come from the germline V gene. The V end was cut by 4 bases, the J end by 6 bases, with 10 bases between. The CDR3 loop spans 11 amino acids. The CDR3 DNA follows: TGCAGCGTTGGAAGGGATCTCGAGCAGTACTTC. Protein product: CSVGRDLEQYF.

The V and J genes are TRBV6-5 and TRBJ2-5; D perhaps matches TRBD1 (5 bases). Trimming pared 0 bases from V and 9 bases from J, leaving 17 bases between. CDR1 and CDR2 (germline): MNHEY, SVGAGI. This CDR3 region has 15 residues. Here the CDR3 reads CASSYSGRALPAQYF. In DNA, the CDR3 is TGTGCCAGCAGTTACTCAGGCAGGGCCCTACCGGCCCAGTACTTC.

This clone came up a few times. V gene TRBV5-1 combines with J gene TRBJ2-5; unclear D gene. The ends were cut back, 1 base at V and 5 bases at J, with 3 bases in the middle. The germline V gene encodes CDR1 SGHRS and CDR2 YFSETQ. The CDR3 has 11 amino acids. CDR3 residues: CASSLRETQYF. The CDR3 DNA sequence: TGCGCCAGCAGCTTGAGGGAGACCCAGTACTTC.

The V call is TRBV11-1, the J call TRBJ1-2, with 10 bases fitting TRBD1. Per germline, CDR1 SGHAT and CDR2 FQDESV (reference sequence). This CDR3 spans 13 amino acids. The trim removed 1 base at V and 8 bases at J, leaving 1 base unmatched. This CDR3 reads CASSLETGGGYTF. The CDR3 region has the DNA TGTGCCAGCAGCTTAGAGACAGGGGGCGGCTACACCTTC.

The chain joins TRBV5-1 to TRBJ1-1, with D unresolved. V was clipped by 1 base and J by 1 base, with 14 bases between them. The CDR3 contains 16 residues. Germline V gene data show CDR1 as SGHRS and CDR2 as YFSETQ. The CDR3 sequence is CASSLNSGRKNTEAFF. The CDR3 DNA reads as TGCGCCAGCAGCTTGAATTCGGGCAGAAAGAACACTGAAGCTTTCTTT.

The J gene is TRBJ1-2, the V gene TRBV6-5; TRBD1 aligns across 7 bases. With V trimmed by 9 bases and J by 0 bases, 4 bases remained unmatched. The CDR3 is 13 amino acids. The V gene's germline CDR1 is MNHEY and CDR2 SVGAGI. The CDR3 sequence: CASFDRANYGYTF. The CDR3 DNA reads TGTGCCAGTTTCGACAGGGCTAACTATGGCTACACCTTC.

This clone turned up a few times. This chain links TRBV20-1 with TRBJ2-2; D remains ambiguous. Between the trimmed V and J ends, which lost 5 bases and 6 bases, there was a span of 7 bases. The CDR3 loop spans 11 amino acids. Germline lookup yields CDR1 DFQATT and CDR2 SNEGSKA (reference sequence). In nucleotides, the CDR3 is TGCAGTGCTGACTCGTCCGGGGAGCTGTTTTTT. Translation gives CSADSSGELFF.

CDR3 residues: CASSLRDVSYEQYF. The CDR3 region has the DNA TGCGCCAGCAGCTTGAGGGACGTGTCCTACGAGCAGTACTTC. The V call is TRBV5-1, the J call TRBJ2-7; TRBD1 or TRBD2 may be the D gene (5 bases each). V was shortened by 1 base and J by 1 base, with 9 bases between the two germline ends. The CDR3 extends over 14 amino acids. In germline, CDR1 is SGHRS, CDR2 YFSETQ.

The chain recombines TRBV5-1 with TRBJ2-2, with 8 bases lining up with TRBD1. CDR1 and CDR2 (germline): SGHRS, YFSETQ. V was pared by 2 bases and J by 1 base, with 4 bases of the junction left unmatched. The CDR3 length is 16 residues. In DNA, the CDR3 is TGCGCCAGCAGCTTATATGACAGGGGGAACACCGGGGAGCTGTTTTTT. Its translation is CASSLYDRGNTGELFF.

The chain employs TRBV2 and TRBJ2-7; 8 bases align to TRBD1. From germline, CDR1 is SNHLY and CDR2 FYNNEI. This CDR3 comprises 15 residues. J was trimmed by 3 bases and V by 6 bases; bases with no gene match: 10. The CDR3 spells CASSVDRGPFYEQYF. For the CDR3, the DNA is TGTGCCAGCAGCGTAGACAGGGGCCCCTTCTACGAGCAGTACTTC.

The chain is built from TRBV11-1 and TRBJ1-2; the match to TRBD1 covers 7 bases. This CDR3 has 14 residues. Germline-derived CDR1 and CDR2 are SGHAT and FQDESV (reference sequence). J was trimmed by 8 bases and V by 5 bases; bases with no gene match: 11. CDR3 sequence: CASSHTRQGPGYTF. CDR3 sequence (DNA): TGTGCCAGCAGCCACACCCGACAGGGACCGGGCTACACCTTC.

Only a few counts were recorded for this clone. The V gene is TRBV13, the J gene TRBJ1-3; 10 bases line up with TRBD1. The germline CDR1 and CDR2 sequences are PRHDT and FYEKMQ (reference sequence). V was pared by 3 bases and J by 4 bases, with 6 bases of the junction left unmatched. The length of the CDR3 is 16 residues. CDR3 bases: TGTGCCAGCAGCTTGGGGGACAGGGGTACCGGAAACACCATATATTTT. Translated, it gives CASSLGDRGTGNTIYF.

In this sample, this clone turned up once. The rearrangement uses TRBV2 and TRBJ1-3, with D perhaps matching TRBD1 (6 bases). The CDR3 length is 15 residues. In germline, CDR1 is SNHLY, CDR2 FYNNEI. Trimming removed 4 bases from V and 4 bases from J, with 14 bases in between. CDR3 region: CASSVLGAQGNTIYF. The CDR3 DNA reads as TGTGCCAGCAGTGTTTTGGGGGCGCAGGGAAACACCATATATTTT.

The chain couples TRBV25-1 to TRBJ1-1; 7 bases match TRBD1. The CDR3 covers 13 residues. Germline CDR1 MGHDK, CDR2 SYGVNS. Trimming took 4 bases from V and 3 from J; bases not matched to a gene: 2. The CDR3 bases are TGTGCCAGCAGTGTGACAGGGTACACTGAAGCTTTCTTT. This codes for CASSVTGYTEAFF.

The genes are TRBV19 and TRBJ1-2; D gene uncertain. CDR1 and CDR2 (germline): LNHDA, SQIVND (reference sequence). This CDR3 spans 12 amino acids. Trimming left V 6 bases short and J 4 bases short, with 9 bases between. This chain's CDR3 is CASRSRLYGYTF. The CDR3 DNA reads as TGTGCCAGTAGAAGTCGGCTCTATGGCTACACCTTC. The whole variable domain, remainder taken from reference TRBV19 and TRBJ1-2, is DGGITQSPKYLFRKEGQNVTLSCEQNLNHDAMYWYRQDPGQGLRLIYYSQIVNDFQKGDIAEGYSVSREKKESFPLTVTSAQKNPTAFYLCASRSRLYGYTFGSGTRLTVV.

This sequence joins TRBV28 and TRBJ1-1; a weak D match, TRBD1 (6 bases). The V end was cut by 6 bases, the J end by 6 bases, with 17 bases between. CDR3 size: 14 residues. The germline V gene has CDR1 MDHEN and CDR2 SYDVKM. CDR3 region: CASREGVRVPEAFF. CDR3 coding DNA: TGTGCCAGCAGGGAGGGGGTTCGGGTACCTGAAGCTTTCTTT.

V usage is TRBV6-1 and J usage is TRBJ2-7; 10 bases are shared with TRBD1. Germline loops: CDR1 MNHNS, CDR2 SASEGT. The CDR3 loop spans 16 amino acids. The V segment lost 0 bases and the J segment 7 bases; nucleotides outside the gene matches: 9. CDR3 sequence reads: CASSEAMGTGAKEQYF. CDR3 nucleotides: TGTGCCAGCAGTGAAGCTATGGGGACAGGGGCGAAAGAGCAGTACTTC.

This chain links TRBV18 with TRBJ2-5; 11 bases agree with TRBD2. This CDR3 has 16 residues. V trimming: 2 bases; J trimming: 7 bases; junction bases outside the gene matches: 9. CDR1 and CDR2 (germline): KGHSH, LQKENI. The CDR3 DNA follows: TGTGCCAGCTCACCAGGGACTAGCGGTTTTGGGGTGACCCAGTACTTC. It yields the protein CASSPGTSGFGVTQYF.

This clone appeared a few times. The rearrangement links TRBV12-5 to TRBJ1-3; 7 bases are shared with TRBD1. The CDR3 is 17 amino acids. The ends lost 7 bases at V and 5 bases at J; junction bases unmatched: 17. Germline V gene data show CDR1 as LGHNT and CDR2 as FRNRAP. The CDR3 spells CASAITQGTKNRNTIYF. As DNA, the CDR3 is TGTGCTAGTGCCATCACACAGGGGACCAAGAATCGAAACACCATATATTTT.

This chain uses TRBV19 with TRBJ1-4, with 9 positions matching TRBD1. Per the germline V gene, CDR1 is LNHDA and CDR2 is SQIVND (reference sequence). This CDR3 region has 16 residues. V lost 4 bases and J lost 2; bases outside the gene matches: 5. The CDR3 loop is CASSKGTGFTNEKLFF. The CDR3 coding sequence is TGTGCCAGTAGTAAGGGGACAGGGTTCACTAATGAAAAACTGTTTTTT.

The chain couples TRBV4-1 to TRBJ2-7, with a weak D call TRBD1 (6 bases). The germline V gene has CDR1 MGHRA and CDR2 YSYEKL. The CDR3 has 13 residues. Deletions cut 4 bases from V and 2 bases from J, with 9 bases between. CDR3 amino acids: CASSRTGPYEQYF. The DNA of the CDR3 is TGCGCCAGCAGCCGAACAGGGCCCTACGAGCAGTACTTC.

V gene TRBV7-2 combines with J gene TRBJ2-5, with D perhaps matching TRBD1 or TRBD2 (5 bases each). The CDR3 is 15 amino acids. V was pared by 1 base and J by 4 bases, with 13 bases between. Germline loops: CDR1 SGHTA, CDR2 FQGNSA. CDR3 coding DNA: TGTGCCAGCAGCTTAGGTCAAGGGGCGGGAGAGACCCAGTACTTC. This gives the protein CASSLGQGAGETQYF.

This clone has more than one count but fewer than ten. This chain joins TRBV6-5 and TRBJ1-5; no clear D. This CDR3 region has 13 residues. V was cut by 0 bases and J by 6 bases, with 6 bases left in between. Germline loops: CDR1 MNHEY, CDR2 SVGAGI. The CDR3 spells CASSYSIGQPQHF. CDR3 DNA sequence: TGTGCCAGCAGTTACTCGATAGGTCAGCCCCAGCATTTT.

The count of this clone is one. This chain connects TRBV15 to TRBJ1-4; D is possibly TRBD1 (5 bases). Per the germline V gene, CDR1 is LNHNV and CDR2 is YYDKDF (reference sequence). Trimming stripped 0 bases from V and 3 bases from J, with 11 bases between. The CDR3 extends over 16 amino acids. CDR3 residues: CATSREGEAANEKLFF. The CDR3 region has the DNA TGTGCCACCAGCAGAGAGGGGGAAGCGGCTAATGAAAAACTGTTTTTT.

Only one count was recorded for this clone. The chain couples TRBV2 to TRBJ1-1; D possibly corresponds to TRBD1 (5 bases). The CDR3 is 13 residues long. V lost 4 bases to trimming and J lost 4 bases, with 10 bases between them. Germline V gene lookup returns CDR1 SNHLY and CDR2 FYNNEI. CDR3 protein: CASSAGWGTEAFF. Written as DNA, the CDR3 is TGTGCCAGCAGTGCAGGGTGGGGCACTGAAGCTTTCTTT.

This clone was detected once. The J gene is TRBJ2-4, the V gene TRBV28; possibly TRBD1 for D (6 bases). The CDR3 runs to 15 residues. Germline V gene sequence: CDR1 MDHEN, CDR2 SYDVKM. V gave up 5 bases and J gave up 1 base, with 12 bases separating them. In DNA form, the CDR3 reads TGTGCCAGCAGTCTCCTCCAGGGGGCCAAAAACATTCAGTACTTC. As protein: CASSLLQGAKNIQYF.